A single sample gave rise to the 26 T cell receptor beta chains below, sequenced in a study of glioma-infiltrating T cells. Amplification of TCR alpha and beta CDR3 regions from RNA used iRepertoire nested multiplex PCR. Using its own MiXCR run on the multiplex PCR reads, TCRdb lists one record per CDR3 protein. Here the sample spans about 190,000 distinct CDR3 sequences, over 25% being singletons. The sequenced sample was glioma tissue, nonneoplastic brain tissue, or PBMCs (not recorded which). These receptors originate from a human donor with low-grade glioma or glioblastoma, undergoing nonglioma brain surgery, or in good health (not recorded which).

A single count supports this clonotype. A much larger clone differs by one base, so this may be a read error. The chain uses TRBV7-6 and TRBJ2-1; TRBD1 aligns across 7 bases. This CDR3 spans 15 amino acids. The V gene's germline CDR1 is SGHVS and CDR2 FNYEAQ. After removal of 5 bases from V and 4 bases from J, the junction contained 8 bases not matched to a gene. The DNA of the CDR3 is TGTGCCAGCAGCCTGTCGACAGGGCCTTACAATGAGCAGTTCTTC. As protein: CASSLSTGPYNEQFF. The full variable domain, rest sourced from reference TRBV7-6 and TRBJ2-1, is GAGVSQSPRYKVTKRGQDVALRCDPISGHVSLYWYRQALGQGPEFLTYFNYEAQQDKSGLPNDRFSAERPEGSISTLTIQRTEQRDSAMYRCASSLSTGPYNEQFFGPGTRLTVL.

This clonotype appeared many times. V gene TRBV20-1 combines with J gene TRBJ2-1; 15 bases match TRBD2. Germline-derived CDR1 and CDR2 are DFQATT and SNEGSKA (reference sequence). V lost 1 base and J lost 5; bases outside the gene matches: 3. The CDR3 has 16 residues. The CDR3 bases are TGCAGTGCTAGAGGGACTAGCGGGAGGGCCAACAATGAGCAGTTCTTC. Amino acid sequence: CSARGTSGRANNEQFF.

CDR3 protein: CASSLYRGTDTQYF. Written as DNA, the CDR3 is TGTGCCAGCAGCTTATACCGCGGCACAGATACGCAGTATTTT. The chain carries TRBV7-2 and TRBJ2-3; no reliable D call. Germline-derived CDR1 and CDR2 are SGHTA and FQGNSA. The CDR3 is 14 amino acids. V lost 2 bases, J lost 1 base, and 7 bases lay in between.

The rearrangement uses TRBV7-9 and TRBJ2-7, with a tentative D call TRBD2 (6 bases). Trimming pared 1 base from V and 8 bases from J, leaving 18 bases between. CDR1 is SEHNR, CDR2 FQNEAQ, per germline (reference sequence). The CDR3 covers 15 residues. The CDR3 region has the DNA TGTGCCAGCAGCTTAGGATCGGGAGTAGGATACAAGCAGTACTTC. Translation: CASSLGSGVGYKQYF.

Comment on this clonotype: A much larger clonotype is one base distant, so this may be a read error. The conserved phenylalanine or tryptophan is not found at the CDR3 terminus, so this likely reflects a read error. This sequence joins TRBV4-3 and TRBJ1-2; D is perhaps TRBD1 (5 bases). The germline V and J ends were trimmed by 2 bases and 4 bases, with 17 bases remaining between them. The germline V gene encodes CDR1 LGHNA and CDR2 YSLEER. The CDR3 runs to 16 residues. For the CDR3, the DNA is TGCGCCAGCAGCCAACGTTCACGGGGAGACAGCTATGGCTACACCCTC. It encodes CASSQRSRGDSYGYTL.

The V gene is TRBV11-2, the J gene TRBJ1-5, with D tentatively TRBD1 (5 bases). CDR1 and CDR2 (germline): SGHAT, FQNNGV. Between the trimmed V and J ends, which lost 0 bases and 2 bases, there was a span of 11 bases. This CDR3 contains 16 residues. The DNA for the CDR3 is TGTGCCAGCAGCTTAGATTTCAGGGCCGGCAATCAGCCCCAGCATTTT. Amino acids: CASSLDFRAGNQPQHF.

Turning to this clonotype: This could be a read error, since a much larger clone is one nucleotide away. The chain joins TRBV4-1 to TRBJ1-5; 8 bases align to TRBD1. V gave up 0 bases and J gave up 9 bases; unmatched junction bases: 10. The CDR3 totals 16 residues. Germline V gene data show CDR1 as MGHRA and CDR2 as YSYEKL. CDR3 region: CASSQDSGQVHGPQHF. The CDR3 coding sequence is TGCGCCAGCAGCCAAGATTCGGGACAGGTACATGGGCCCCAGCATTTT.

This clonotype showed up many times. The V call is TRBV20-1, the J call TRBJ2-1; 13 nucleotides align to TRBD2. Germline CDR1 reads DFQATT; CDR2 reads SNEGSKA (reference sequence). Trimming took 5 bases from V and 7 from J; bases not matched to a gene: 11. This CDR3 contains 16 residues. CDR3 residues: CSAPATLTSGRNEQFF. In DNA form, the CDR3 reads TGCAGTGCTCCTGCGACCCTGACTAGCGGGAGGAATGAGCAGTTCTTC.

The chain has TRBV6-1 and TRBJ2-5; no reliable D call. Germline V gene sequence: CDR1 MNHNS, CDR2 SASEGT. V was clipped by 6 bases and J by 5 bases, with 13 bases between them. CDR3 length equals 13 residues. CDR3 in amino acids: CASSPIGDETQYF. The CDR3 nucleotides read TGTGCCAGCAGCCCCATTGGAGACGAGACCCAGTACTTC.

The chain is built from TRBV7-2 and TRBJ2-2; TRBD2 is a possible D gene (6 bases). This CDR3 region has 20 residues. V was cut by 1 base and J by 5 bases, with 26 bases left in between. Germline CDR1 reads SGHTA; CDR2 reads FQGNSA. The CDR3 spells CASSLVEGTGFLLGTGELFF. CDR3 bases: TGTGCCAGCAGCTTAGTGGAAGGGACTGGATTCCTACTGGGGACCGGGGAGCTGTTTTTT.

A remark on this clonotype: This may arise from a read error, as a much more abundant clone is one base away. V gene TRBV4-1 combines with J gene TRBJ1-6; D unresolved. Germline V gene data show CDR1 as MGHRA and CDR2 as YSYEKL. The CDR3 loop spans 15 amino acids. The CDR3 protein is CASIQAFQNNSPLHF. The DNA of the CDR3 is TGCGCCAGCATCCAAGCTTTCCAGAATAATTCACCCCTCCACTTT.

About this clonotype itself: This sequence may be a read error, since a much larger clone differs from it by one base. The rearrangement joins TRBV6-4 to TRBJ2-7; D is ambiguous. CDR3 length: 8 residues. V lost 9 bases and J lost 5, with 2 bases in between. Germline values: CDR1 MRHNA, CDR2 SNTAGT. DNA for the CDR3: TGTGCCAGAAACGAGCAGTACTTC. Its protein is CARNEQYF.

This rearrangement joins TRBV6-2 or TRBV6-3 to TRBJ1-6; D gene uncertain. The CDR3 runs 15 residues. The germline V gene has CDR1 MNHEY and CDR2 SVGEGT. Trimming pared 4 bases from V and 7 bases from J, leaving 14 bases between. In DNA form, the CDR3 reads TGTGCCAGCAGTTCCCCGCGAGGGAAAAATTCACCCCTCCACTTT. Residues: CASSSPRGKNSPLHF.

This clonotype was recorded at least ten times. The CDR3 loop is CASSQGTGNPYNEQFF. The CDR3 DNA is TGCGCCAGCAGCCAAGGAACCGGGAACCCCTACAATGAGCAGTTCTTC. The chain uses TRBV4-3 and TRBJ2-1, with D tentatively TRBD2 (5 bases). CDR3 length: 16 residues. Germline V gene data show CDR1 as LGHNA and CDR2 as YSLEER. V lost 1 base to trimming and J lost 2 bases, with 12 bases between them.

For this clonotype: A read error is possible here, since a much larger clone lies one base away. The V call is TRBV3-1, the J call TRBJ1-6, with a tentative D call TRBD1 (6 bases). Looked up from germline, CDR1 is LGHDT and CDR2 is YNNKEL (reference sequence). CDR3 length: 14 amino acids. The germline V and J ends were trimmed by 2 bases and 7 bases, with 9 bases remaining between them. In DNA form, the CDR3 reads TGTGCCAGCAGCCAAAGTACAGGGAATTCACCCCTCCACTTT. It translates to CASSQSTGNSPLHF.

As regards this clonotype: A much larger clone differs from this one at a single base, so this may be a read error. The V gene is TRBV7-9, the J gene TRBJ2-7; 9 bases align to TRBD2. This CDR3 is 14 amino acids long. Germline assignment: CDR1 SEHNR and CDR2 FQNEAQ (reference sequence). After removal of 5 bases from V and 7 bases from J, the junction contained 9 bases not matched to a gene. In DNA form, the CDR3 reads TGTGCCAGCAGCGCGGGACTAGCAATGGGTGAGCAGTACTTC. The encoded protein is CASSAGLAMGEQYF.

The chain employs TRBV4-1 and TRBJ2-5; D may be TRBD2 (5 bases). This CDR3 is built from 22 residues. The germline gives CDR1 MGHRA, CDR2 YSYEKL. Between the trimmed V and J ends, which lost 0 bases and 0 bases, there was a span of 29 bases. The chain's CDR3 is CASSQDDWSGIFTRRYQETQYF. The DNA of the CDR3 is TGCGCCAGCAGCCAAGATGACTGGTCCGGGATATTCACGCGAAGGTACCAAGAGACCCAGTACTTC.

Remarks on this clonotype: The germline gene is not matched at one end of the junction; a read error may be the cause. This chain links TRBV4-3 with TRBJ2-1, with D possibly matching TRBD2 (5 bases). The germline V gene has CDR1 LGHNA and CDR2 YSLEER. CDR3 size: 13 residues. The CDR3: CASTQDRGHEQFF. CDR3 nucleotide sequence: TGCGCCAGCACCCAAGATCGAGGGCATGAGCAGTTCTTC.

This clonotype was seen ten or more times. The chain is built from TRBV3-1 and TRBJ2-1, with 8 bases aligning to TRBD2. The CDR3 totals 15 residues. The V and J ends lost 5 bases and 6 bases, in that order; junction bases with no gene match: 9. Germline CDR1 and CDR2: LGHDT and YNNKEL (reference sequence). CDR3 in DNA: TGTGCCAGCAGCTCCGGGACTAGAACTCCCAATGAGCAGTTCTTC. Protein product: CASSSGTRTPNEQFF.

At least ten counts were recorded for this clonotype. The CDR3 reads CASSQDPGARTNEKLFF. For the CDR3, the DNA is TGCGCCAGCAGCCAAGATCCCGGGGCGAGGACTAATGAAAAACTGTTTTTT. V usage is TRBV4-3 and J usage is TRBJ1-4, with a weak D call TRBD1 (5 bases). Trimming left V 0 bases short and J 2 bases short, with 13 bases between. The length of the CDR3 is 17 residues. The germline gives CDR1 LGHNA, CDR2 YSLEER.

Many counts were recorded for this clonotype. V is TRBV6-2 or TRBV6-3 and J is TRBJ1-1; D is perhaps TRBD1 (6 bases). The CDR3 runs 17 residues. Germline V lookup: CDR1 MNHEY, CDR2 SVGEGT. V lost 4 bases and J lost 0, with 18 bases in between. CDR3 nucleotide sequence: TGTGCCAGCAGTTTGACAGTGGGGGGCTCAATGAACACTGAAGCTTTCTTT. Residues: CASSLTVGGSMNTEAFF.

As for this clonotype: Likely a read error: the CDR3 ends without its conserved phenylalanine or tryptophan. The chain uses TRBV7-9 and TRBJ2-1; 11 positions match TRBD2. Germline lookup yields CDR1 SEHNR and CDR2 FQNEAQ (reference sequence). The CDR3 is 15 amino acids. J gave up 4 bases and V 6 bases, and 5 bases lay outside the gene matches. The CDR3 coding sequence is TGTGCCAGCAGTCGACTAGCGGGGTCATACAATGAGCAGTTCCTC. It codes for CASSRLAGSYNEQFL.

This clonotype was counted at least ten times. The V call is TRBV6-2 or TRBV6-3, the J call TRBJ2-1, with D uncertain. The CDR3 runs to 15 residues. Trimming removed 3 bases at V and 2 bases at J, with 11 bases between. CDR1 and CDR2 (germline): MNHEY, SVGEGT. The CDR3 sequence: CASSYFAEPYNEQFF. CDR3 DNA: TGTGCCAGCAGTTATTTCGCGGAGCCCTACAATGAGCAGTTCTTC.

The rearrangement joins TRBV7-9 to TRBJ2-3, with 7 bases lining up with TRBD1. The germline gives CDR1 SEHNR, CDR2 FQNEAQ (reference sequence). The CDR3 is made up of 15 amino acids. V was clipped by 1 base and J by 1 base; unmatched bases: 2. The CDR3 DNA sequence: TGTGCCAGCAGCTTAGTCGGACAGGGCACAGATACGCAGTATTTT. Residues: CASSLVGQGTDTQYF.

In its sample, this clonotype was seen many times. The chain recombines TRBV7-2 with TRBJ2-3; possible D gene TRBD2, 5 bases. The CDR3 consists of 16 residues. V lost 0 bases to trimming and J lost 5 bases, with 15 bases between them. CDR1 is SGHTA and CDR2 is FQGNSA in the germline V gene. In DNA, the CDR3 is TGTGCCAGCAGCTTAGCCCCGGGAACCCGGGGAGATACGCAGTATTTT. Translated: CASSLAPGTRGDTQYF.

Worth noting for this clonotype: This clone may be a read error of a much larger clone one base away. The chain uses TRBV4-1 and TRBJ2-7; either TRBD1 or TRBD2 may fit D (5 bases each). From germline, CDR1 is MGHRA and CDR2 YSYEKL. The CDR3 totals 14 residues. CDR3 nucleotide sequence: TGCGCCAGCAGCCCTGGGGCGGGTACCTACAAGCAGTACTTC. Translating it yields CASSPGAGTYKQYF.